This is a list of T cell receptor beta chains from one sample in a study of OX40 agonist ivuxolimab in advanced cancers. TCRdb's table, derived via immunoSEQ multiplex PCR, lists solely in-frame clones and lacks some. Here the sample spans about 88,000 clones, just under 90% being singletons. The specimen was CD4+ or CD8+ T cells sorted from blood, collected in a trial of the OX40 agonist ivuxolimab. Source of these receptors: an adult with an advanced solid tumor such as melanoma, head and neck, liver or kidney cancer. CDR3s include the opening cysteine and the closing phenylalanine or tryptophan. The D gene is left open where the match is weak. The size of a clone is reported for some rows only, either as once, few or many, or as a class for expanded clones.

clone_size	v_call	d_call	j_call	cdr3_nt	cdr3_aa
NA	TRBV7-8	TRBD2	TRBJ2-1	TGTGCCAGCAGCTTATTAGCGGGTTACAATGAGCAGTTCTTC	CASSLLAGYNEQFF
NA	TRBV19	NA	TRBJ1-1	TGTGCCAGTAGTATCTCTGGGCTCACTGAAGCTTTCTTT	CASSISGLTEAFF
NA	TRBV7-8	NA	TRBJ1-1	TGTGCCAGCAGCTTAGCGGGGCTTGGAGCTTTCTTT	CASSLAGLGAFF
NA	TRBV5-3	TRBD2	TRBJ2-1	TGTGCCAGAAGGATTAGCGGGAGGCGCAACAATGAGCAGTTCTTC	CARRISGRRNNEQFF
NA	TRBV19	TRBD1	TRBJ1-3	TGTGCCAGTAGTCCCCGGACAGGAGATCTCATGCAGATCTCTGGAAACACCATATATTTT	CASSPRTGDLMQISGNTIYF
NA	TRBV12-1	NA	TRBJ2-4	TGTGCCAGCAGCCCCTTGGCAGGGGGCGCTGCCAAAAACATTCAGTACTTC	CASSPLAGGAAKNIQYF
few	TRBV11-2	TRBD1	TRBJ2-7	TGTGCCAGCAGCTTAGTAAGGGGACAGGGAGTCGAGCAGTACTTC	CASSLVRGQGVEQYF
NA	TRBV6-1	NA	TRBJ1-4	TGTGCCACCCAAATGGGGATTGCAACTAATGAAAAACTGTTTTTT	CATQMGIATNEKLFF
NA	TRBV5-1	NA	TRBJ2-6	TGCGCCAGCAGCTTGCAGGGAGGTGGGGCCAACGTCCTGACTTTC	CASSLQGGGANVLTF
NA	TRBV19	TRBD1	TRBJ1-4	TGTGCCGGGGGAGGGACAGATAATGAAAAACTGTTTTTT	CAGGGTDNEKLFF
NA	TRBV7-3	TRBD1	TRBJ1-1	TGTGCCAGCAGCTTAAGGGGCACAGGGGGCAAGAACACTGAAGCTTTCTTT	CASSLRGTGGKNTEAFF
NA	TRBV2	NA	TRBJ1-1	TGTGCCAGCAGCCCTCCAGGGAAGACTGAAGCTTTCTTT	CASSPPGKTEAFF
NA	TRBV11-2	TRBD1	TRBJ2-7	TGTGCCAGCAGCTTAGTCAGGGGGCTCGACGAGCAGTACTTC	CASSLVRGLDEQYF
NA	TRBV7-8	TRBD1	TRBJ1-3	TGTGCCAGCAGCAGCCCCGGGACAGGGGGAAACACCATATATTTT	CASSSPGTGGNTIYF
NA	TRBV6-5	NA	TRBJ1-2	TGTGCCAGCAGTTCTCCCCCCGGGACACCCAACTATGGCTACACCTTC	CASSSPPGTPNYGYTF
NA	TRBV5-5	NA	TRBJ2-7	TGTGCCAGCAGCCCTACAGGGCTTTCCTACGAGCAGTACTTC	CASSPTGLSYEQYF
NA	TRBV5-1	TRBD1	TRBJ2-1	TGCGCCAGCAGCTTGTACAGGGGGCATGAGCAGTTCTTC	CASSLYRGHEQFF
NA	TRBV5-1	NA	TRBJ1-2	TGCGCCAGCAGCTTGGTTCGGGGGTTCGGCTACACCTTC	CASSLVRGFGYTF
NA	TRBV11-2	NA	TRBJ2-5	TGTGCCAGCAGCTTAGGCGAGACCCAGTACTTC	CASSLGETQYF
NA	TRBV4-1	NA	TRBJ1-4	TGCGCCAGCAGCCGAGCAGGGGAAACTAATGAAAAACTGTTTTTT	CASSRAGETNEKLFF
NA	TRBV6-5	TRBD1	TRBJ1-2	TGTGCCAGCAGTTTCACCGACAGGGCCTATGGCTACACCTTC	CASSFTDRAYGYTF
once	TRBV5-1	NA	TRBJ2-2	TGCGCCAGCAGTTCATATGGGGACACCGGGGAGCTGTTTTTT	CASSSYGDTGELFF
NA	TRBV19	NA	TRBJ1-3	TGTGCCAGTCGATCCGTTGGAAACACCATATATTTT	CASRSVGNTIYF
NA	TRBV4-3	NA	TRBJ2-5	TGCGCCAGCAGCACAGGACCTCAAGAGACCCAGTACTTC	CASSTGPQETQYF